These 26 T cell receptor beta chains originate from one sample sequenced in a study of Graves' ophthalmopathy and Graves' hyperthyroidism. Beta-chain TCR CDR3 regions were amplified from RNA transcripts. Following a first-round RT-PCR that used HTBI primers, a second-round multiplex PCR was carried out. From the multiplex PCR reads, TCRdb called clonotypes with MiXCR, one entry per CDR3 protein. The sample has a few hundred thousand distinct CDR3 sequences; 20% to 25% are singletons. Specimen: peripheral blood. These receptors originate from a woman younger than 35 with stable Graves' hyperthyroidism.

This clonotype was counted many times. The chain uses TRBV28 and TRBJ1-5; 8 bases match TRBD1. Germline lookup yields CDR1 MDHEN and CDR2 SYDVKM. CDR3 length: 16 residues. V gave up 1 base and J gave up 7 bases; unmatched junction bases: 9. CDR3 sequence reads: CASSLLRTGTGQPQHF. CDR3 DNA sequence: TGTGCCAGCAGTTTATTGAGGACAGGGACAGGCCAGCCCCAGCATTTT. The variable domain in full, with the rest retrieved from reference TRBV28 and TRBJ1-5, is DVKVTQSSRYLVKRTGEKVFLECVQDMDHENMFWYRQDPGLGLRLIYFSYDVKMKEKGDIPEGYSVSREKKERFSLILESASTNQTSMYLCASSLLRTGTGQPQHFGDGTRLSIL.

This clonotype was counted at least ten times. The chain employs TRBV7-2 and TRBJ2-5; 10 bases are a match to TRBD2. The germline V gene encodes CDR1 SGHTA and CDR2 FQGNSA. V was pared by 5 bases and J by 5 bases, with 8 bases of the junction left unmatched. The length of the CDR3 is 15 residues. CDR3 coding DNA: TGTGCCAGCAGCGGATCTAGCGGGAGAGGGGAGACCCAGTACTTC. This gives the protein CASSGSSGRGETQYF.

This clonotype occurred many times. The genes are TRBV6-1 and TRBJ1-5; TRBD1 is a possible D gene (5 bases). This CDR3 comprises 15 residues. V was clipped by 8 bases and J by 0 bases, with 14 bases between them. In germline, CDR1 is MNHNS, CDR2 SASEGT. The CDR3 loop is CASGIQGVSNQPQHF. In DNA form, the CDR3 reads TGTGCCAGCGGGATTCAGGGTGTTAGCAATCAGCCCCAGCATTTT.

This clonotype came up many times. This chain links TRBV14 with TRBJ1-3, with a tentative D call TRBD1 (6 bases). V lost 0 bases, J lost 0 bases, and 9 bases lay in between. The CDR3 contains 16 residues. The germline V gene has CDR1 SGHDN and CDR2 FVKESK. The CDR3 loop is CASSQDQGSSGNTIYF. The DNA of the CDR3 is TGTGCCAGCAGCCAAGATCAGGGGAGCTCTGGAAACACCATATATTTT.

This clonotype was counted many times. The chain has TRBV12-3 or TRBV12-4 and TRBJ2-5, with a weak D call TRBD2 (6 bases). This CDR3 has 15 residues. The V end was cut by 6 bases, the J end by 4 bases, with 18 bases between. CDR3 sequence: CASRPLAGIPETQYF. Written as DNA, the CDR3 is TGTGCCAGCAGACCCCTGGCGGGAATCCCAGAGACCCAGTACTTC.

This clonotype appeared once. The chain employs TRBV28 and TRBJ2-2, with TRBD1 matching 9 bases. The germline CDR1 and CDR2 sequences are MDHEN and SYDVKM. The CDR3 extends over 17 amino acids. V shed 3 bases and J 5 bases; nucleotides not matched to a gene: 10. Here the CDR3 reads CASSFLGGTGITGELFF. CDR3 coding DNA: TGTGCCAGCAGTTTCCTCGGGGGGACAGGGATTACCGGGGAGCTGTTTTTT.

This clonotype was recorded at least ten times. The CDR3 coding sequence is TGTGCCAGCAGTCCTACAGGGGGCGTACACGAGCAGTACTTC. Its protein is CASSPTGGVHEQYF. This chain uses TRBV12-3 or TRBV12-4 with TRBJ2-7; 9 nucleotides match TRBD1. The J segment lost 5 bases and the V segment lost 5 bases, leaving 7 bases of the junction unmatched. The CDR3 consists of 14 residues.

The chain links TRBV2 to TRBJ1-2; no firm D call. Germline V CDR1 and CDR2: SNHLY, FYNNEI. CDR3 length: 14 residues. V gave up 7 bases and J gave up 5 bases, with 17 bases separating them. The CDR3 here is CASTAQLTTYGYTF. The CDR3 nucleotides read TGTGCCAGCACAGCACAGCTTACGACGTATGGCTACACCTTC.

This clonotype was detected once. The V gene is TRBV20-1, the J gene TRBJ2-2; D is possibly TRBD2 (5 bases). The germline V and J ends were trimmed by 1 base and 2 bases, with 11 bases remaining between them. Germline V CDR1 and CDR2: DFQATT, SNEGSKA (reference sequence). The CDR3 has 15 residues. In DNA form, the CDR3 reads TGCAGTGCTAGAGTGCGGGCAGTCAACACCGGGGAGCTGTTTTTT. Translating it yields CSARVRAVNTGELFF.

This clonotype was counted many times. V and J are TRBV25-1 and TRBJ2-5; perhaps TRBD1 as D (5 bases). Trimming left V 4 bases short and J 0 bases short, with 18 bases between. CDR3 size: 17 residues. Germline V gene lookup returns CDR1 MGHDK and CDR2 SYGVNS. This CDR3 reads CASSGLPTAHHQETQYF. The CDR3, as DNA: TGTGCCAGCAGTGGCCTCCCGACAGCGCACCACCAAGAGACCCAGTACTTC.

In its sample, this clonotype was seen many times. The CDR3 spells CASSLPGNTIYF. In DNA form, the CDR3 reads TGTGCCAGCAGCTTACCTGGAAACACCATATATTTT. The chain links TRBV6-5 to TRBJ1-3, with D unresolved. This CDR3 contains 12 residues. Looked up from germline, CDR1 is MNHEY and CDR2 is SVGAGI. Trimming pared 6 bases from V and 2 bases from J, leaving 5 bases between.

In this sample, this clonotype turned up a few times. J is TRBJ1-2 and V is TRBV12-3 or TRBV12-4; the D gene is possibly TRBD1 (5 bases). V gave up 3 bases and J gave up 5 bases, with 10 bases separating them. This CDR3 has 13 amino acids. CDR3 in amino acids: CASSFGGGYGYTF. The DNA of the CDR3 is TGTGCCAGCAGTTTCGGGGGGGGGTATGGCTACACCTTC.

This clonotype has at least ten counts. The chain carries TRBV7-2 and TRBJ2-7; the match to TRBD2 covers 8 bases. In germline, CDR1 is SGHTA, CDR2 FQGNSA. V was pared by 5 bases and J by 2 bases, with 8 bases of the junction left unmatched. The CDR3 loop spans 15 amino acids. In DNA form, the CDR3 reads TGTGCCAGCAGCCCCCGGGGGGGGGAGGCCTACGAGCAGTACTTC. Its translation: CASSPRGGEAYEQYF.

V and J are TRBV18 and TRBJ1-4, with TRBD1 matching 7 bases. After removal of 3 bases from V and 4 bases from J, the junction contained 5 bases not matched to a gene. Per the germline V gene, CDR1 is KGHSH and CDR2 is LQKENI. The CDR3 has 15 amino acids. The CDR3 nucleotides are TGTGCCAGCTCACCGAGGACAGGCATTAATGAAAAACTGTTTTTT. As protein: CASSPRTGINEKLFF. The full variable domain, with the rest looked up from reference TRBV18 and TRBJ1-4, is NAGVMQNPRHLVRRRGQEARLRCSPMKGHSHVYWYRQLPEEGLKFMVYLQKENIIDESGMPKERFSAEFPKEGPSILRIQQVVRGDSAAYFCASSPRTGINEKLFFGSGTQLSVL.

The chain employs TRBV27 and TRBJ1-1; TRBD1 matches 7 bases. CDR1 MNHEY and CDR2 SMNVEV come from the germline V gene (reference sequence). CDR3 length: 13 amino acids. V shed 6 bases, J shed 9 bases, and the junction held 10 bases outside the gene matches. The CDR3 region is CASSPDRAYQAFF. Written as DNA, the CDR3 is TGTGCCAGCAGCCCCGACAGGGCCTACCAAGCTTTCTTT.

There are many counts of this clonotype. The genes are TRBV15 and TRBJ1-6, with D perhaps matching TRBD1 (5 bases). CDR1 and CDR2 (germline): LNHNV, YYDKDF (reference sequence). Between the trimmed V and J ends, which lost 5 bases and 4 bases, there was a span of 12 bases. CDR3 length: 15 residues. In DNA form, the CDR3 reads TGTGCCACCAGCCCCTTTAGGGGTTATAATTCACCCCTCCACTTT. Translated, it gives CATSPFRGYNSPLHF.

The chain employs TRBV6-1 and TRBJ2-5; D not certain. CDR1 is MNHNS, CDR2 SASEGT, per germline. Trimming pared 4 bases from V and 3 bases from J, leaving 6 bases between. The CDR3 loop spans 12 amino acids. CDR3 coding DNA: TGTGCCAGCAGTGTCGGTGAAGAGACCCAGTACTTC. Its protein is CASSVGEETQYF.

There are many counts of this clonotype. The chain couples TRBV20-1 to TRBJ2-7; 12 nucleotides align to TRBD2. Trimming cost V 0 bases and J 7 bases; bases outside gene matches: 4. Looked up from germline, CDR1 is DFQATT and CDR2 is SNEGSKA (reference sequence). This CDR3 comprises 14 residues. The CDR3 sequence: CSARDTSGRWEQYF. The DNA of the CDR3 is TGCAGTGCTAGAGATACTAGCGGGAGGTGGGAGCAGTACTTC.

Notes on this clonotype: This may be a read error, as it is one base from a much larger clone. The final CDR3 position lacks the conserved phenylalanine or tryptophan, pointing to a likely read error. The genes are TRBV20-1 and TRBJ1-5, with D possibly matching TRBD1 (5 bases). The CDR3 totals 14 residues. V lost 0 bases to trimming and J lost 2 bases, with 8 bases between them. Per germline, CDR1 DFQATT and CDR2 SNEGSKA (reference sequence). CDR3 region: CSARDQGGNQPQHS. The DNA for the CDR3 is TGCAGTGCTAGAGACCAGGGTGGCAATCAGCCCCAGCATTCT.

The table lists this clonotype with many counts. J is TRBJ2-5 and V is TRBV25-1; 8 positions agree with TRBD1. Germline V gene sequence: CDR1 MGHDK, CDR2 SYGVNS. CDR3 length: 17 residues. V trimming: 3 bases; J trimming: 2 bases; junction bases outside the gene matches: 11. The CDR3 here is CASSETSTGEGQETQYF. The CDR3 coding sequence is TGTGCCAGCAGTGAGACCTCGACAGGGGAAGGGCAAGAGACCCAGTACTTC.

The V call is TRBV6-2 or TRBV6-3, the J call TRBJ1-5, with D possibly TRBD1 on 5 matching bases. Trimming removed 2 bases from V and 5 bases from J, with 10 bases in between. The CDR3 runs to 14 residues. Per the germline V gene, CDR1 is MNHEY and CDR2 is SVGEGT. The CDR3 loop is CASSYRDAYQPQHF. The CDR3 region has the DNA TGTGCCAGCAGTTACCGGGACGCATATCAGCCCCAGCATTTT.

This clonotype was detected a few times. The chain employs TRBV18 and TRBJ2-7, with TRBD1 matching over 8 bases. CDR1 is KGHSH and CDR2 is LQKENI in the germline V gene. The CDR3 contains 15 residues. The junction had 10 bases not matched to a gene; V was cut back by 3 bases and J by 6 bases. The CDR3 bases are TGTGCCAGCTCACCGAGAGGACAGGGAGGATCCGAGCAGTACTTC. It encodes CASSPRGQGGSEQYF. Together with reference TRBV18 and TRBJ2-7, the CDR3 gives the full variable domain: NAGVMQNPRHLVRRRGQEARLRCSPMKGHSHVYWYRQLPEEGLKFMVYLQKENIIDESGMPKERFSAEFPKEGPSILRIQQVVRGDSAAYFCASSPRGQGGSEQYFGPGTRLTVT.

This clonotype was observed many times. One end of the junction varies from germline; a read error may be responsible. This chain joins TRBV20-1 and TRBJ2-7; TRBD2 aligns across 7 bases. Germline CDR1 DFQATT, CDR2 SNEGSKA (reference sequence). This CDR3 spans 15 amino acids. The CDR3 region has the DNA TGCGGTGCTAGAGAGAGTGGGCGGGAGTCCCACGAGCAGTACTTC. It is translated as CGARESGRESHEQYF.

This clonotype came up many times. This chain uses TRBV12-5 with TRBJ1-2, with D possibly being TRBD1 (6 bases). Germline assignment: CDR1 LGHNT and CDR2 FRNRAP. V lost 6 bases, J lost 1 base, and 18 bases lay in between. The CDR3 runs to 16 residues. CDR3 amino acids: CASGLSWDTFNYGYTF. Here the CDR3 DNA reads TGTGCTAGTGGGTTGTCCTGGGACACTTTTAACTATGGCTACACCTTC.

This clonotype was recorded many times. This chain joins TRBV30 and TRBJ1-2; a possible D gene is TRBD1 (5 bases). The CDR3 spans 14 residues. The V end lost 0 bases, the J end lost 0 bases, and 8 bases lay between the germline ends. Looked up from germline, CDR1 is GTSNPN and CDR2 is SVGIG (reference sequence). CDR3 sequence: CAWSVRQTNYGYTF. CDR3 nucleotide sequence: TGTGCCTGGAGTGTACGACAGACTAACTATGGCTACACCTTC.

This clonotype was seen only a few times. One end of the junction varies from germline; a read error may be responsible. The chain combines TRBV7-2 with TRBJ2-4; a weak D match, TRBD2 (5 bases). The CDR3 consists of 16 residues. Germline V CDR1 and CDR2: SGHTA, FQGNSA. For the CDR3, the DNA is TGTGCCAGCAGCTTATCACTAGGGCCCTTAGGAAACATTAAGTACTTC. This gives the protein CASSLSLGPLGNIKYF.